This passage covers 15 T cell receptor beta chains from one sample sequenced in a study of blood T cell repertoires in COVID-19. The assay was immunoSEQ multiplex PCR, and TCRdb's table has in-frame clones only and misses some. The sample has 200,000 to 250,000 clones; around 83% are singletons. Sequenced material: PBMCs or T cells enriched from blood (not recorded which). The receptors shown here come from a woman between 35 and 50 years old with acute COVID-19.

The chain combines TRBV7-2 with TRBJ2-3; the D is unclear. The CDR3 has 13 residues. Trimming took off 7 bases at V and 0 bases at J, with 8 bases between the two ends. CDR1 is SGHTA and CDR2 is FQGNSA in the germline V gene. CDR3 amino acids: CASTSRSTDTQYF. In nucleotides, the CDR3 is TGTGCCAGCACCTCCCGGAGCACAGATACGCAGTATTTT. The full variable domain, rest sourced from reference TRBV7-2 and TRBJ2-3, is GAGVSQSPSNKVTEKGKDVELRCDPISGHTALYWYRQSLGQGLEFLIYFQGNSAPDKSGLPSDRFSAERTGGSVSTLTIQRTQQEDSAVYLCASTSRSTDTQYFGPGTRLTVL.

The V gene is TRBV6-5, the J gene TRBJ2-7; 8 positions match TRBD1. The junction had 8 bases not matched to a gene; V was cut back by 7 bases and J by 6 bases. This CDR3 region has 13 residues. Germline CDR1 and CDR2: MNHEY and SVGAGI. This CDR3 reads CASKPRDRSEQYF. The DNA of the CDR3 is TGTGCCAGCAAACCCCGGGACAGGTCCGAGCAGTACTTC.

V gene TRBV24-1 combines with J gene TRBJ1-2; 9 bases agree with TRBD1. Trimming cost V 2 bases and J 8 bases; bases outside gene matches: 5. The CDR3 sequence is 14 residues long. CDR1 and CDR2 from the germline V gene are KGHDR and SFDVKD. CDR3 loop: CATSDWTGDWGYTF. The CDR3 region has the DNA TGTGCCACCAGTGATTGGACAGGGGATTGGGGCTACACCTTC.

This clone was counted ten times or more. V gene TRBV18 combines with J gene TRBJ2-1; maybe TRBD1 (6 bases). Germline V CDR1 and CDR2: KGHSH, LQKENI. CDR3 length: 15 amino acids. The V end lost 3 bases, the J end lost 3 bases, and 12 bases lay between the germline ends. CDR3 region: CASSPQGGLYNEQFF. CDR3 sequence (DNA): TGTGCCAGCTCACCCCAAGGGGGTCTCTACAATGAGCAGTTCTTC.

This clone was seen many times. V and J are TRBV4-1 and TRBJ2-7; D remains ambiguous. The CDR3 consists of 13 residues. Trimming took off 6 bases at V and 3 bases at J, with 12 bases between the two ends. The germline V gene has CDR1 MGHRA and CDR2 YSYEKL. CDR3 nucleotides: TGCGCCAGCAGTCGCGTCTCTGGCTACGAGCAGTACTTC. Protein product: CASSRVSGYEQYF.

Comment on this clone: Other nucleotide sequences from this sample produce the same CDR3. V and J are TRBV28 and TRBJ1-1; D unresolved. Per the germline V gene, CDR1 is MDHEN and CDR2 is SYDVKM. The CDR3 consists of 13 residues. V lost 2 bases and J lost 1, with 5 bases in between. The CDR3 nucleotides read TGTGCCAGCAGTTTAACGAGGAACACTGAAGCTTTCTTT. This sequence encodes CASSLTRNTEAFF.

This chain joins TRBV7-2 and TRBJ2-2; a weak D match, TRBD2 (5 bases). Germline loops: CDR1 SGHTA, CDR2 FQGNSA. CDR3 length equals 17 residues. Trimming shortened V by 5 bases and J by 1 base, and 17 bases separated the two germline ends. The CDR3 nucleotides are TGTGCCAGCAGCCCAAAGTCCCTAGCCATGAACACCGGGGAGCTGTTTTTT. Translation: CASSPKSLAMNTGELFF.

This clone has only a few counts. The chain combines TRBV7-2 with TRBJ1-6; D unclear. V lost 1 base, J lost 10 bases, and 5 bases lay in between. Germline-derived CDR1 and CDR2 are SGHTA and FQGNSA. The CDR3 consists of 12 residues. CDR3 amino acids: CASSLVTSPLHF. CDR3 coding DNA: TGTGCCAGCAGCTTAGTCACATCACCCCTCCACTTT.

V and J are TRBV30 and TRBJ1-1; a possible D gene is TRBD1 (5 bases). The CDR3 covers 13 residues. Trimming cost V 3 bases and J 1 base, with 9 bases left between them. CDR1 is GTSNPN, CDR2 SVGIG, per germline (reference sequence). CDR3 protein: CAWSRQSNTEAFF. The CDR3 DNA is TGTGCCTGGAGCCGACAGTCGAACACTGAAGCTTTCTTT.

The chain employs TRBV29-1 and TRBJ2-1; the match to TRBD2 covers 7 bases. Germline CDR1 is SQVTM and CDR2 is ANQGSEA. After removal of 8 bases from V and 2 bases from J, the junction contained 12 bases not matched to a gene. The CDR3 covers 15 residues. The CDR3 coding sequence is TGCAGCACCCCCTTGGGGGGGACTACCTACAATGAGCAGTTCTTC. This sequence encodes CSTPLGGTTYNEQFF.

The chain is built from TRBV7-2 and TRBJ2-1, with D possibly matching TRBD1 (6 bases). Trimming removed 5 bases from V and 6 bases from J, with 17 bases in between. The CDR3 extends over 15 amino acids. Germline CDR1 is SGHTA and CDR2 is FQGNSA. CDR3 sequence: CASSIIPGTPNEQFF. DNA for the CDR3: TGTGCCAGCAGCATCATCCCCGGGACACCCAATGAGCAGTTCTTC.

CDR3 DNA: TGTGCCAGCAGTTACCTTTCGCGGGAGGGGTACAATGAGCAGTTCTTC. Protein sequence: CASSYLSREGYNEQFF. This rearrangement joins TRBV6-6 to TRBJ2-1; 9 bases fit TRBD2. Looked up from germline, CDR1 is MNHNY and CDR2 is SVGAGI (reference sequence). V gave up 2 bases and J gave up 4 bases; unmatched junction bases: 6. CDR3 length: 16 residues.

The V gene is TRBV7-8, the J gene TRBJ2-7; weak D call: TRBD2 (7 bases). CDR1 is SGHVS and CDR2 is FQNEAQ in the germline V gene. This CDR3 is built from 15 residues. The ends were cut back, 5 bases at V and 2 bases at J, with 16 bases in the middle. This CDR3 is CASSRGASGTYEQYF. In DNA, the CDR3 is TGTGCCAGCAGCAGGGGGGCTAGCGGTACCTACGAGCAGTACTTC.

The chain employs TRBV9 and TRBJ1-6, with a tentative D call TRBD1 (5 bases). V was shortened by 0 bases and J by 13 bases, with 11 bases between the two germline ends. CDR1 and CDR2 from the germline V gene are SGDLS and YYNGEE. The CDR3 covers 13 residues. Here the CDR3 DNA reads TGTGCCAGCAGCGTAGCTGAGACAGCGCCCCTCCACTTT. As protein: CASSVAETAPLHF.

For the CDR3, the DNA is TGTGCCAGTAGTGCCCCGGGTGCAACTAATGAAAAACTGTTTTTT. This codes for CASSAPGATNEKLFF. The chain employs TRBV19 and TRBJ1-4; unclear D gene. Germline V gene sequence: CDR1 LNHDA, CDR2 SQIVND (reference sequence). The V end lost 5 bases, the J end lost 0 bases, and 10 bases lay between the germline ends. The CDR3 runs to 15 residues.